This T cell receptor (beta chain) emerged from a study of shared clonotypes between healthy human individuals. Study-wide results and limits: A handful of donors showed sharing of 4.5% to 5% of naive CD4 clonotypes.

Regarding this clone: Its antigen remains unknown.

J was trimmed by 5 bases and V by 4 bases; bases with no gene match: 12. There are 16 residues in the CDR3. CDR1 is SGHVS, CDR2 FQNEAQ, per germline. Each replicate PCR on the sorted subsets used 150 to 200 ng DNA (roughly 32,000 T cell genomes). The protocol was immunoSEQ multiplex PCR, while the TCRdb copy is restricted to in-frame clones and leaves out a portion. The table includes around 2.1 million clones, about 92% detected once. Selected positively for CCR7 and CD45RO-negative, naive CD8 cells excluded terminally differentiated effector memory CD45RA+ cells. The sample was naive CD8+ T cells from PBMCs. The receptor's source is a man between 18 and 35 years old in good health. Some clones in this sample may be carry-over from other donors' samples. The J gene is TRBJ2-3, the V gene TRBV7-8, with 7 bases aligning to TRBD1. The CDR3 DNA follows: TGTGCCAGCAGCTCAACAGGGGTACCTGTGTTAGATACGCAGTATTTT. It yields the protein CASSSTGVPVLDTQYF.